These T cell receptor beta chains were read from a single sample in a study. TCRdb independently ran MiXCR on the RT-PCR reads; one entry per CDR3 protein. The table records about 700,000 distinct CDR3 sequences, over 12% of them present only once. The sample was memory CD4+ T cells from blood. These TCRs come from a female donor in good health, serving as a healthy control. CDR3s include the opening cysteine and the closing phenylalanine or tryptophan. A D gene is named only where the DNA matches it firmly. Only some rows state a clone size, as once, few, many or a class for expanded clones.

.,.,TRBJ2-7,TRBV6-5,TGTGCCAGCAGTTACTCGTTTCAGGGAGACCACGAGCAGTACTTC,CASSYSFQGDHEQYF
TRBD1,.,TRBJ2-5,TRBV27,TGTGCCAGCAGGCCGGGACAGGCTCAAGAGACCCAGTACTTC,CASRPGQAQETQYF
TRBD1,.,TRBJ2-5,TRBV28,TGTGCCAGCAGTCAAAGGGGGACAGGGAGGGAGACCCAGTACTTC,CASSQRGTGRETQYF
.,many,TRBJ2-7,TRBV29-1,TGCAGCGTTGTCCCCCAGACCGCTGGGGAGCAGTACTTC,CSVVPQTAGEQYF
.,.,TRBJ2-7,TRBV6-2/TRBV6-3,TGTGCCAGCAGTTACGGGACCCTTACCTACGAGCAGTACTTC,CASSYGTLTYEQYF
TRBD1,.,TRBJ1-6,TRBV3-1,TGTGCCAGCAGCCAAGTGAGGACAGGCGACTCACCCCTCCACTTT,CASSQVRTGDSPLHF
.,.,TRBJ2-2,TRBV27,TGTGCCAGCAGTCCCGACCCGGATATCGGGGAGCTGTTTTTT,CASSPDPDIGELFF
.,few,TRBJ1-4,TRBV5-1,TGCGCCAGCAGCAGGCAGCACAATGAAAAACTGTTTTTT,CASSRQHNEKLFF
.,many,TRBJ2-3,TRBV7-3,TGTGCCAGCAGCTTTTCCGGGAGTGGGGATACGCAGTATTTT,CASSFSGSGDTQYF
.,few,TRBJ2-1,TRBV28,TGTGCCAGCAGTACATACTCGGGCTCCTACAATGAGCAGTTCTTC,CASSTYSGSYNEQFF
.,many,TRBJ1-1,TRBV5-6,TGTGCCAGCACCCGAACGAGGACACTGATGAACACTGAAGCTTTCTTT,CASTRTRTLMNTEAFF
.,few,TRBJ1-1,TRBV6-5,TGTGCCAGCAGTTACACCCACCTCACTGAAGCTTTCTTT,CASSYTHLTEAFF
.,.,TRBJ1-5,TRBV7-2,TGTGCCAGCAGCTTAGGAGGGGAGGGTCGGCCCCAGCATTTT,CASSLGGEGRPQHF
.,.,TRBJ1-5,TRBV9,TGTGCCAGCAGCGTAGACCCAGGGAGCAATCAGCCCCAGCATTTT,CASSVDPGSNQPQHF
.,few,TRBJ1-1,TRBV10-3,TGTGCCATCAGTGAGCCAAAAGGACGGTCCGTGAACACTGAAGCTTTCTTT,CAISEPKGRSVNTEAFF
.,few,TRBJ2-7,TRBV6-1,TGTGCCAGCAGTGAAATGGGAGTAACAGACGAGCAGTACTTC,CASSEMGVTDEQYF
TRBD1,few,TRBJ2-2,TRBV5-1,TGCGCCAGCAGCTTGGTACAGGGGGCGAACACCGGGGAGCTGTTTTTT,CASSLVQGANTGELFF
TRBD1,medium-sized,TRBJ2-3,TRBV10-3,TGTGCCATCTCTAGGGGACAGGACACAGATACGCAGTATTTT,CAISRGQDTDTQYF
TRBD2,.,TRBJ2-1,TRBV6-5,TGTGCCAGCATCCAACCCGGGGGGGGGCAGAAGCAGTTCTTC,CASIQPGGGQKQFF
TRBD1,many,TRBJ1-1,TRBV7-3,TGTGCCAGCAGCTCTAGTCGGGACAGGGTGAAGAACACTGAAGCTTTCTTT,CASSSSRDRVKNTEAFF
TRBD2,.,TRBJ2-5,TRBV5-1,TGCGCCAGCAGCGCCCTCCTAGCGGGAGAAGAGACCCAGTACTTC,CASSALLAGEETQYF
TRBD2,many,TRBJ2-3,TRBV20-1,TGCAGTGCTAGAGCTAGGACTAGCGGCACAGATACGCAGTATTTT,CSARARTSGTDTQYF
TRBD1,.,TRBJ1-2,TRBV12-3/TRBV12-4,TGTGCCAGCAGCCGGACAGGGGATAGAGGGTATGGCTACACCTTC,CASSRTGDRGYGYTF
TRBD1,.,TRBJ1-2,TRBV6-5,TGTGCCAGCAGGAACAGGGGTCCCCTTGGGTTAGAGACCTTC,CASRNRGPLGLETF
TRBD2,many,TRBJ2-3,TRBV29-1,TGCAGCTACGGGAGGGCCACGGCAGATACGCAGTATTTT,CSYGRATADTQYF